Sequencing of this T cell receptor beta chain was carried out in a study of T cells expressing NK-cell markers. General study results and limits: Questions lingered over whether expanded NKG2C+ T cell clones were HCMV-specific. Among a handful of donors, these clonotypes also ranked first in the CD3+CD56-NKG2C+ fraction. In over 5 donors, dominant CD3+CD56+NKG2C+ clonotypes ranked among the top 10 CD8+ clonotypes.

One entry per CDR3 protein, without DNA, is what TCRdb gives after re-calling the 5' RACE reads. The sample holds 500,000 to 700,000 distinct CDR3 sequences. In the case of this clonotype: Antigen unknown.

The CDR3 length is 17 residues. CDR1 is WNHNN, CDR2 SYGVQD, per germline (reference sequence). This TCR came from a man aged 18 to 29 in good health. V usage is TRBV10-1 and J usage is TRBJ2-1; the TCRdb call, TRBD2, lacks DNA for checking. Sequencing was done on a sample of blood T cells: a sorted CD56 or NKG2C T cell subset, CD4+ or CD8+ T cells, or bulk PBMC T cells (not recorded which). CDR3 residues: CASSESEATGRANEQFF.